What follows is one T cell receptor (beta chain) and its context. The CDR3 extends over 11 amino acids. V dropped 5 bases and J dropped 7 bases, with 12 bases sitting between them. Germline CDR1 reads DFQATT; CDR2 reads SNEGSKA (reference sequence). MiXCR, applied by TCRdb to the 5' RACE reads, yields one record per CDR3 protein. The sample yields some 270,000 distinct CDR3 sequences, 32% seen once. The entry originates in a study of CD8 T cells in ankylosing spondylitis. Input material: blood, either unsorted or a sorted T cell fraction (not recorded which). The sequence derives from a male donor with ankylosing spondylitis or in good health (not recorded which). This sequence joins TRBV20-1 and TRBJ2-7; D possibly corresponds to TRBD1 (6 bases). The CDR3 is CSAEQGLEQYF. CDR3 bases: TGCAGTGCTGAACAGGGATTAGAGCAGTACTTC.